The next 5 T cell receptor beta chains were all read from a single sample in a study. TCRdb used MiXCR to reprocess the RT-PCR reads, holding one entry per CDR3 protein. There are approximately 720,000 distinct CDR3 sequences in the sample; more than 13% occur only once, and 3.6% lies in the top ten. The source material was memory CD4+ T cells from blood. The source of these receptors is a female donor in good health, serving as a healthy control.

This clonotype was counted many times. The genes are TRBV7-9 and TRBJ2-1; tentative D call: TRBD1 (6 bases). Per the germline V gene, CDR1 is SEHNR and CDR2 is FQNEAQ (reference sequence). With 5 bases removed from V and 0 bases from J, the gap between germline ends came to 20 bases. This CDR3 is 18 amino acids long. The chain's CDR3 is CASSQHLQGTGSYNEQFF. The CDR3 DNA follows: TGTGCCAGCAGCCAGCATCTGCAGGGGACGGGCTCCTACAATGAGCAGTTCTTC.

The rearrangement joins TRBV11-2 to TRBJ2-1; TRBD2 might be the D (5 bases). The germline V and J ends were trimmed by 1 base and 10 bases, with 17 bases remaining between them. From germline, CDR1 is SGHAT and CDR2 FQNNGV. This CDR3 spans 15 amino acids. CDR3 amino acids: CASSLALMRPGEQFF. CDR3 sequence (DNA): TGTGCCAGCAGCTTAGCCCTGATGCGGCCGGGGGAGCAGTTCTTC.

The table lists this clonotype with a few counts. The DNA of the CDR3 is TGTGCCAGCAGTATCGACGTGACAGATACGCAGTATTTT. It yields the protein CASSIDVTDTQYF. The genes are TRBV6-2 or TRBV6-3 and TRBJ2-3, with D hard to call. The CDR3 has 13 amino acids. Germline V gives CDR1 MNHEY, CDR2 SVGEGT. V was shortened by 5 bases and J by 3 bases, with 9 bases between the two germline ends.

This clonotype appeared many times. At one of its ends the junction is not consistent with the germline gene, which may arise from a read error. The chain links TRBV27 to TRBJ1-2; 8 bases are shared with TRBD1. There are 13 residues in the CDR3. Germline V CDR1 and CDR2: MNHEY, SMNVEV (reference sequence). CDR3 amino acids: CASSPRTGYGYTF. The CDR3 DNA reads TGTGCCAGCAGTCCACGGACAGGGTATGGTTACACCTTC.

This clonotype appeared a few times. The CDR3 DNA reads TGTGCCAGCAGCCCACGACTAGCTTCAGGGGAGACCCAGTACTTC. Translating gives CASSPRLASGETQYF. V usage is TRBV7-2 and J usage is TRBJ2-5; TRBD2 agrees at 7 bases. CDR1 and CDR2 from the germline V gene are SGHTA and FQGNSA. The CDR3 has 15 residues. V was clipped by 5 bases and J by 5 bases; unmatched bases: 11. The whole variable domain, remainder taken from reference TRBV7-2 and TRBJ2-5, is GAGVSQSPSNKVTEKGKDVELRCDPISGHTALYWYRQSLGQGLEFLIYFQGNSAPDKSGLPSDRFSAERTGGSVSTLTIQRTQQEDSAVYLCASSPRLASGETQYFGPGTRLLVL.